The 2 T cell receptor beta chains listed next were all sequenced from one sample in a study of T-cell reconstitution after alpha-beta-depleted transplantation in children (dated by TCRdb to about 2016). According to the study, the label for this sample's treatment or condition signals: allogeneic hematopoietic cell transplantation with graft depleted of TCRalphabeta T cells and CD19 B cells. To prepare the library, PCR was applied. Sequencing instrument: Illumina HiSeq 2500. To normalize quantification of the TCRbeta repertoire, the TCR libraries were built with molecular barcoding that relied on unique molecular identifiers. TCRdb trimmed the raw reads at Q25, called clones with MiXCR and kept productive beta chains. Rows merge per CDR3 protein into single entries with the most common DNA and genes. The sample table contains about 340,000 distinct CDR3 sequences; only one count was recorded for about 16% of them. The top ten clones comprise around two fifths of the sample.

The material sequenced was PBMCs, mostly from graft donor cells, taken 360 days after TCRalphabeta/CD19-depleted stem cell transplant. These receptors were collected from a male patient between 2 and 10 years old who had a stem cell transplant for acute lymphoblastic leukemia, so the T cells may come from the graft donor.

This clonotype was detected only once. V usage is TRBV19 and J usage is TRBJ2-1; D unclear. The CDR3 runs 15 residues. Germline assignment: CDR1 LNHDA and CDR2 SQIVND (reference sequence). Between the trimmed V and J ends, which lost 7 bases and 0 bases, there was a span of 13 bases. CDR3 in amino acids: CASTNRPSSYNEQFF. The CDR3 coding sequence is TGTGCCAGTACTAACCGTCCAAGCTCCTACAATGAGCAGTTCTTC.

The table lists this clonotype with a few counts. The chain carries TRBV7-9 and TRBJ2-1; 7 nucleotides agree with TRBD2. CDR3 length: 14 residues. The J segment lost 2 bases and the V segment lost 7 bases, leaving 5 bases of the junction unmatched. CDR1 and CDR2 (germline): SEHNR, FQNEAQ (reference sequence). Here the CDR3 reads CASTPSGPYNEQFF. The CDR3 nucleotides read TGTGCCAGCACCCCTAGCGGCCCCTACAATGAGCAGTTCTTC.